The rows below give T cell receptor beta chains drawn from one sample of a study of T cells in localized non-small cell lung cancer. The data were produced by immunoSEQ multiplex PCR, yet TCRdb's version contains in-frame clones alone and is incomplete. The sample lists fewer than 50,000 clones, 86% occurring once. The starting material was peripheral blood mononuclear cells, obtained before any cancer treatment. The receptors stem from a male donor aged 60 or over with stage II lung adenocarcinoma. Each CDR3 is given with its conserved first and last residue. Each record gives: D gene, clone size, J gene, CDR3 length, V gene, CDR3 DNA, CDR3 protein. D genes are given only for firm matches. Expanded clones get a size class; other rows say once, few or many, or leave the size out.

. | . | TRBJ2-5 | 16 | TRBV7-4 | TGTGCCAGCAGCTTAGTGGCGGACACCCAAAGAGAGACCCAGTACTTC | CASSLVADTQRETQYF
. | . | TRBJ1-2 | 12 | TRBV30 | TGTGCCTGGAGTGTACGTAGAAATGGCTACACCTTC | CAWSVRRNGYTF
. | . | TRBJ2-1 | 12 | TRBV10-3 | TGTGCCACCGTCGGACTCTCCAATGAGCAGTTCTTC | CATVGLSNEQFF
. | . | TRBJ2-7 | 14 | TRBV5-1 | TGCGCCAGCGGAACAGGGATTGCCCCCTACGAGCAGTACTTC | CASGTGIAPYEQYF
. | once | TRBJ1-5 | 15 | TRBV19 | TGTGCCAGTAGTATATATACGGCAGGGTTTCAGCCCCAGCATTTT | CASSIYTAGFQPQHF
. | . | TRBJ1-1 | 13 | TRBV2 | TGTGCCAGCAGTGGACGAGGGTACACTGAAGCTTTCTTT | CASSGRGYTEAFF
. | . | TRBJ1-3 | 16 | TRBV5-1 | TGCGCCAGCAGCTCTTACGGGGGAGGGTTCGGAAACACCATATATTTT | CASSSYGGGFGNTIYF
. | few | TRBJ1-4 | 15 | TRBV4-2 | TGTGCCAGCAGCCGCCCGGGACAAGGAGATGAAAAACTGTTTTTT | CASSRPGQGDEKLFF
. | . | TRBJ2-4 | 13 | TRBV6-6 | TGTGCCAGCAGTTACTTAGGGGCAGACATTCAGTACTTC | CASSYLGADIQYF
TRBD1 | . | TRBJ1-1 | 14 | TRBV9 | TGTGCCAGCAGCGTAGGGACAGGGCGTGGGGAAGCTTTCTTT | CASSVGTGRGEAFF
. | . | TRBJ1-5 | 16 | TRBV18 | TGTGCCAGCTCACCACGTGCGGTAACACTTAATCAGCCCCAGCATTTT | CASSPRAVTLNQPQHF
TRBD2 | . | TRBJ2-5 | 14 | TRBV28 | TGTGCCAGCAGCTTTATTGGGGGGGACGAGACCCAGTACTTC | CASSFIGGDETQYF
. | once | TRBJ2-5 | 14 | TRBV10-2 | TGCGCCAGCAGCTATACGACAGATCAAGAGACCCAGTACTTC | CASSYTTDQETQYF
TRBD1 | . | TRBJ1-1 | 14 | TRBV5-1 | TGCGCCAGCAGCTATCGGACAGGGGACACTGAAGCTTTCTTT | CASSYRTGDTEAFF
. | once | TRBJ1-2 | 12 | TRBV30 | TGTGCCTGGAGTCGGGACATGGGTGGCTACACCTTC | CAWSRDMGGYTF
. | . | TRBJ2-2 | 13 | TRBV28 | TGTGCCAGCCTTAAGAGAGACACCGGGGAGCTGTTTTTT | CASLKRDTGELFF
. | . | TRBJ2-1 | 12 | TRBV7-2 | TGTGCCACTCGGCCTTGGGGCAATGAGCAGTTCTTC | CATRPWGNEQFF
TRBD1 | once | TRBJ1-4 | 14 | TRBV6-5 | TGTGCCAGCATCCCGGGACAGGGGCATGAAAAACTGTTTTTT | CASIPGQGHEKLFF
TRBD1 | . | TRBJ2-1 | 16 | TRBV5-6 | TGTGCCAGCAGCTTGAGGCTACAGGGGTCTGGCAATGAGCAGTTCTTC | CASSLRLQGSGNEQFF
. | . | TRBJ1-1 | 13 | TRBV7-3 | TGTGCCAGCAGCTTACAGGGAGGTGGTGAAGCTTTCTTT | CASSLQGGGEAFF
TRBD2 | . | TRBJ2-4 | 13 | TRBV10-2 | TGCGCCGGGGCGGGGGGGCTAAAAAACATTCAGTACTTC | CAGAGGLKNIQYF
. | . | TRBJ1-1 | 13 | TRBV5-5 | TGTGCCAGCAGCTTCGGCACGAACACTGAAGCTTTCTTT | CASSFGTNTEAFF
. | . | TRBJ1-1 | 11 | TRBV19 | TGTGCCAGTAGGTTGGACACTGAAGCTTTCTTT | CASRLDTEAFF
TRBD2 | . | TRBJ2-5 | 20 | TRBV28 | TGTGCCAGCAGTCTTGGGACTAGCGGGACGGTAAACGCAGCACAAGAGACCCAGTACTTC | CASSLGTSGTVNAAQETQYF
TRBD1 | . | TRBJ1-1 | 14 | TRBV5-8 | TGTGCCAGCAGCTTGGGGACAGGGGGCACTGAAGCTTTCTTT | CASSLGTGGTEAFF